This T cell receptor beta chain originates from a study of T cell responses to AZD1222 COVID-19 vaccine. This clone came up a few times. Sequenced by immunoSEQ multiplex PCR; TCRdb stores in-frame clones only, minus some. The data show roughly 140,000 clones, 94% seen once. Between the trimmed V and J ends, which lost 2 bases and 4 bases, there was a span of 14 bases. Germline V gives CDR1 MNHEY, CDR2 SVGAGI. The CDR3 runs to 15 residues. The clonotype originates from an adult in good health. V usage is TRBV6-5 and J usage is TRBJ2-5, with D possibly being TRBD2 (7 bases). The sequences come from peripheral blood, collected on day 0 of AZD1222 vaccination. DNA for the CDR3: TGTGCCAGCAGTTACGGGGGGGGGCCGGGAGAGACCCAGTACTTC. Amino acids: CASSYGGGPGETQYF.